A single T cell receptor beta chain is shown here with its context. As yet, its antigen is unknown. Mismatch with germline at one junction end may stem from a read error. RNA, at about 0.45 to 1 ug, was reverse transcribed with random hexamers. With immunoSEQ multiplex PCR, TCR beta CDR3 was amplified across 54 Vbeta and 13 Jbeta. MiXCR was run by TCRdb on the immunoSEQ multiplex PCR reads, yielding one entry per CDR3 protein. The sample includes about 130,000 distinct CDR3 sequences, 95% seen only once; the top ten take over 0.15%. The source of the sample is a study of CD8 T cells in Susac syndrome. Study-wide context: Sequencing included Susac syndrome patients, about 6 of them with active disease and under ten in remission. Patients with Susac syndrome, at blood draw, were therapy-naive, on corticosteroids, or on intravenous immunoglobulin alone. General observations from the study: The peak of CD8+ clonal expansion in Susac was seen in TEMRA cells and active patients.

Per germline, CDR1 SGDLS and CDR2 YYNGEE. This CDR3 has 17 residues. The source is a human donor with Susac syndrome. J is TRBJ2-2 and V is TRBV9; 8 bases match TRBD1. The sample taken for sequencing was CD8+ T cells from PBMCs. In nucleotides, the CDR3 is TGTGCCAGCAGCCCCCCCCCGGGACAGGCGGGAACCGGGGAGCTTTTTTTT. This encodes CASSPPPGQAGTGELFF.